These T cell receptor beta chains were read from a single sample in a study of monozygotic twins with inflammatory bowel disease. TCRdb reprocessed the 5' RACE reads and keeps a single row for each CDR3 protein, giving no DNA. The repertoire table contains around 100,000 distinct CDR3 sequences. What was sequenced was blood. The receptors were sampled from a human donor with ulcerative colitis or Crohn's disease, or a healthy co-twin of an affected twin (not recorded which). Each CDR3 is given with its conserved first and last residue.

TRBJ2-1 | TRBV11-1 | CASSARGLADSSYNEQFF
TRBJ1-4 | TRBV5-1 | CASRPGGSNEKLFF
TRBJ2-7 | TRBV4-3 | CASSQDWGNSYEQYF
TRBJ2-1 | TRBV6-5 | CASSYVGSGFSNEQFF
TRBJ1-2 | TRBV12-3/TRBV12-4 | CASSPLRGQGDYGYTF
TRBJ1-5 | TRBV19 | CASRHRGFNQPQHF
TRBJ2-4 | TRBV20-1 | CSARDERLNIQYF
TRBJ2-5 | TRBV7-9 | CASVGLGETQYF
TRBJ2-4 | TRBV10-3 | CAIRAGGKNIQYF
TRBJ2-7 | TRBV7-2 | CASSLDRNEQYF
TRBJ2-2 | TRBV7-9 | CASSHHVELFF
TRBJ1-3 | TRBV7-2 | CASSLGAGRVRNTIYF
TRBJ1-3 | TRBV4-3 | CASSILLGGGNTIYF
TRBJ1-4 | TRBV28 | CASSLYGTGAFEKLFF
TRBJ1-1 | TRBV9 | CASSVEIENTEAFF
TRBJ2-6 | TRBV6-1 | CASSLVRGGGANVLTF
TRBJ2-2 | TRBV5-1 | CASRSRRQGGSGELFF
TRBJ1-2 | TRBV7-2 | CASSLVDGAYGYTF
TRBJ2-7 | TRBV28 | CASSFPGQVYEQYF
TRBJ1-5 | TRBV5-1 | CASSDRGGNQPQHF
TRBJ2-7 | TRBV29-1 | CTARDGTDEQYF
TRBJ2-7 | TRBV20-1 | CSASGDYEQYF
TRBJ2-5 | TRBV5-1 | CASSLGTDSEETQYF
TRBJ1-3 | TRBV7-9 | CASSPRGYSGNTIYF
TRBJ1-5 | TRBV20-1 | CSAGGGNQPQHF
TRBJ2-1 | TRBV11-2 | CASSPTGLARLLPDEQFF
TRBJ2-3 | TRBV12-3/TRBV12-4 | CASSLLAGGSDTQYF
TRBJ2-1 | TRBV11-3 | CASSLRAHNEQFF
TRBJ2-5 | TRBV5-1 | CASSAGTGKETQYF
TRBJ2-7 | TRBV5-6 | CASSSTGKSYEQYF
TRBJ2-7 | TRBV20-1 | CSAPTGTHEQYF
TRBJ2-1 | TRBV4-3 | CASSQVLGRLETNEQFF
TRBJ2-1 | TRBV12-3/TRBV12-4 | CASTGTFVYNEQFF
TRBJ2-3 | TRBV7-9 | CASSLVGGITDTQYF
TRBJ2-7 | TRBV6-1 | CASSDYGTGGGYEQYF
TRBJ2-7 | TRBV7-9 | CASSPDRASSYEQYF
TRBJ2-7 | TRBV2 | CASSQIRDAYEQYF
TRBJ2-7 | TRBV28 | CASRRSGYEQYF
TRBJ2-1 | TRBV5-1 | CASSWAADRASSSYNEQFF
TRBJ2-2 | TRBV24-1 | CATSDRDRNTGELFF
TRBJ2-1 | TRBV18 | CASSPDVSSYNEQFF
TRBJ2-7 | TRBV15 | CATSRGGTAYEQYF
TRBJ2-5 | TRBV5-1 | CASSLAGWATGKQETQYF
TRBJ2-1 | TRBV4-1 | CASSHTNRDSGSYNEQFF
TRBJ1-1 | TRBV12-5 | CASGLSRQSGTEAFF
TRBJ2-1 | TRBV11-1 | CASSLARGSGSGLGYNEQFF
TRBJ2-7 | TRBV20-1 | CSASSGPPYEQYF
TRBJ1-2 | TRBV6-5 | CASSYSSGHANYGYTF